This TCR beta chain was observed in a study of read filtering for tumor transcriptome and immune sequencing. With regard to this clonotype: Its antigen is not identified. A far more abundant clone sits one base away, making this likely a read error.

Study-wide results and limits: In IR-seq, single-read clonotypes were about 81.9% of clonotypes but approximately 4% of reads. Dropping single-read clonotypes raised IR-seq and RNA-seq shared-clonotype correlation.

This library used roughly 400 ng RNA and molecular barcoded adaptors spanning alpha/delta and beta/gamma chains. TCRdb processed the reads anew with MiXCR; each CDR3 protein has one entry. The table records some 38,000 distinct CDR3 sequences, 10% to 15% of them present only once. CDR3 length: 16 residues. The germline gives CDR1 SGHAT, CDR2 FQNNGV. V was clipped by 4 bases and J by 3 bases, with 16 bases between them. The TCR was taken from a donor older than 35 with multiple myeloma. Sequenced material: a population of CD138-negative cells sorted from bone marrow. The chain uses TRBV11-2 and TRBJ2-1; weak D call: TRBD1 (6 bases). CDR3 amino acids: CASSSGTWAYYNEQFF. The CDR3 region has the DNA TGTGCCAGCAGCTCAGGGACATGGGCTTACTACAATGAGCAGTTCTTC. Full variable domain (rest looked up from reference TRBV11-2 and TRBJ2-1): EAGVAQSPRYKIIEKRQSVAFWCNPISGHATLYWYQQILGQGPKLLIQFQNNGVVDDSQLPKDRFSAERLKGVDSTLKIQPAKLEDSAVYLCASSSGTWAYYNEQFFGPGTRLTVL.